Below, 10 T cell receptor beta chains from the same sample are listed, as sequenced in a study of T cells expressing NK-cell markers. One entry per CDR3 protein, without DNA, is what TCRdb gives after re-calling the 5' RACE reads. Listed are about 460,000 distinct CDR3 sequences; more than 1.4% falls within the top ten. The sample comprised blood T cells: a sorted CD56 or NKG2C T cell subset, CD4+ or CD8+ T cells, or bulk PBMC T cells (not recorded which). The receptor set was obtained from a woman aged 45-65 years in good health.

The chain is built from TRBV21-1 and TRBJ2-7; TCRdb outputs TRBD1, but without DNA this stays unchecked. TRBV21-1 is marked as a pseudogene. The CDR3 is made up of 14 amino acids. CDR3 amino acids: CASSKARDAYEQYF.

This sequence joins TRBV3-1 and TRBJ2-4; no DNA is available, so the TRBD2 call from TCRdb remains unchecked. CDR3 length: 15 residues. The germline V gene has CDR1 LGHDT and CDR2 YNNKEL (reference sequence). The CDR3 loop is CASSQFVRTSVIQYF.

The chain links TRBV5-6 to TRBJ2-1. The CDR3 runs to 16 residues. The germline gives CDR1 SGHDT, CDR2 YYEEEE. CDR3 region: CASSSAFGKSRNEQFF.

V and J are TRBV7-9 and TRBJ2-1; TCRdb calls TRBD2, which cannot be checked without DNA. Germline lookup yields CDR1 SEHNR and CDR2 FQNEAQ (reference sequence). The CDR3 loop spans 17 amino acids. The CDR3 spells CASSLGIAGGPYNEQFF.

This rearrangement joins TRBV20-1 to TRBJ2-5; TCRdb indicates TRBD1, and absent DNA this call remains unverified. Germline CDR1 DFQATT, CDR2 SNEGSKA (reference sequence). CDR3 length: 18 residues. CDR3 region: CSARDSLPRQGDVGTQYF.

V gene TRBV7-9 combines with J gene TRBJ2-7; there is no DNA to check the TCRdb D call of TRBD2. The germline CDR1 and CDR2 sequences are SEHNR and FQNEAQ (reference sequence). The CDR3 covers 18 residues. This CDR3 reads CASSYYGSLGTTSAEQYF.

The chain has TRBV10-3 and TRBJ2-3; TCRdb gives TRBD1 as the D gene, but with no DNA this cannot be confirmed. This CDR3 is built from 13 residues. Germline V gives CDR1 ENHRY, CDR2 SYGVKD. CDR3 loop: CAIRTGSTDTQYF.

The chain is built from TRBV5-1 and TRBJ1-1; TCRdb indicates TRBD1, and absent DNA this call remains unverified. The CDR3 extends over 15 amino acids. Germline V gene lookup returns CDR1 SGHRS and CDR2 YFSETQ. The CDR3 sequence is CASSFGDGYGTEAFF.

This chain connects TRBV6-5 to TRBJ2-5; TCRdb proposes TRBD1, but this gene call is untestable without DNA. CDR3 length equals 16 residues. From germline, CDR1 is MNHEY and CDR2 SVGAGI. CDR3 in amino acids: CASSYQLEDRGETQYF.

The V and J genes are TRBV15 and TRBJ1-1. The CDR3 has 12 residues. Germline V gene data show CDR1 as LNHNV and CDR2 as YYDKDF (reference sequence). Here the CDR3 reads CATSRESTEAFF.